Described below is a single TCR beta chain sequence and its context. What it recognizes is unknown. Sequencing libraries made from TCR beta cDNA carried unique molecular identifiers. TCRdb itself ran the PCR reads through MiXCR, one entry per CDR3 protein. The data hold roughly 400,000 distinct CDR3 sequences, with over 30% observed a single time. Trimming stripped 4 bases from V and 1 base from J, with 24 bases between. Germline CDR1 reads LGHNA; CDR2 reads YNFKEQ. The CDR3 contains 19 residues. This sample was included in a study of post-analysis software for immune sequencing data. Study as a whole: The disease courses spanned relapsing-remitting, secondary progressive and progressive-relapsing forms of multiple sclerosis.

The study, taken as a whole, reports: Relative to controls, patients had about 5 TRBV segments at higher frequency, with TRBV5-6, TRBV5-1 and TRBV20-1 among these.

The specimen sequenced was blood. This clonotype was obtained from a girl aged 2-15 years with multiple sclerosis. The J gene is TRBJ2-3, the V gene TRBV4-2; D remains unclear. CDR3 bases: TGTGCCAGCAGCCGCAGTCCGACCCTGCGCAGATGGGGCACAGATACGCAGTATTTT. Translating gives CASSRSPTLRRWGTDTQYF.